This T cell receptor (beta chain) was captured by sequencing in a study of CD8 T cells in Susac syndrome. Study information: Intravenous immunoglobulin alone or corticosteroids were being given to patients with Susac syndrome at blood draw, unless they were therapy-naive.

Germline loops: CDR1 LNHNV, CDR2 YYDKDF (reference sequence). Trimming took 0 bases from V and 0 from J, leaving 11 bases between them. There are 17 residues in the CDR3. Random-hexamer reverse transcription was applied to roughly 0.5 to 1 ug RNA. With immunoSEQ multiplex PCR, TCR beta CDR3 was amplified across 54 Vbeta and 13 Jbeta. TCRdb re-derived calls from the immunoSEQ multiplex PCR reads in MiXCR, one entry per CDR3 protein. The sample includes over 70,000 distinct CDR3 sequences, approximately 96% of them seen just once. Specimen: CD8+ T cells from PBMCs. The chain recombines TRBV15 with TRBJ2-2; D not certain. This TCR derives from a human donor with Susac syndrome. CDR3 nucleotide sequence: TGTGCCACCAGCAGAGATGGATCGTCCCCGAACACCGGGGAGCTGTTTTTT. Translated: CATSRDGSSPNTGELFF.